This T cell receptor beta chain appears in the sequencing data of a study of post-analysis software for immune sequencing data. Study details: Clinical courses comprised relapsing-remitting, secondary progressive and progressive-relapsing multiple sclerosis.

V lost 3 bases, J lost 7 bases, and 15 bases lay in between. The germline V gene has CDR1 MDHEN and CDR2 SYDVKM. This CDR3 comprises 14 residues. Unique molecular identifiers were carried by the TCR beta cDNA libraries. TCRdb processed the PCR reads anew with MiXCR; each CDR3 protein has one entry. The sample consists of hundreds of thousands of distinct CDR3 sequences, over 45% of them appearing once. This clonotype was picked up a small number of times. Its matching antigen is unknown. The study, taken as a whole, reports: Higher frequency in patients than in controls was seen for about 5 TRBV segments, with TRBV5-6, TRBV5-1 and TRBV20-1 among them.

The clonotype originates from a girl aged 2 to 9 with multiple sclerosis. The rearrangement uses TRBV28 and TRBJ2-5; D could derive from TRBD1 or TRBD2 (5 bases each). What was sequenced was blood. CDR3 in DNA: TGTGCCAGCAGTTTGGGCGTACGGGGCAGGACCCAGTACTTC. It encodes CASSLGVRGRTQYF.